The 32 T cell receptor beta chains below were found in one sample sequenced in a study of T cell repertoires in cytomegalovirus infection. MiXCR was run by TCRdb on the reads, yielding one entry per CDR3 protein. Of roughly 500,000 distinct CDR3 sequences detected, 33% appear once; the ten largest clones hold around a sixth. The antigens these receptors bind are not known. Sequencing used cultured PBMCs, obtained from culture after CMV antigen stimulation. The receptors stem from a human donor in good health (CMV status not recorded). Some clones in this sample may be carry-over from other donors' samples.

The rearrangement joins TRBV7-8 to TRBJ2-1; TRBD2 agrees at 13 bases. With V trimmed by 5 bases and J by 9 bases, 16 bases remained unmatched. The CDR3 loop spans 18 amino acids. Per germline, CDR1 SGHVS and CDR2 FQNEAQ. The DNA for the CDR3 is TGTGCCAGCAGCCGTAAACGACTACTAGCGGGAGGGCTTGGTGAGCAGTTCTTC. Its protein is CASSRKRLLAGGLGEQFF.

The rearrangement uses TRBV7-8 and TRBJ1-3; the D is unclear. V was shortened by 8 bases and J by 0 bases, with 11 bases between the two germline ends. The CDR3 runs to 14 residues. Germline-derived CDR1 and CDR2 are SGHVS and FQNEAQ. The CDR3: CASGLDRSGNTIYF. The CDR3, as DNA: TGTGCCAGCGGATTGGACCGCTCTGGAAACACCATATATTTT. Looking up the rest from reference TRBV7-8 and TRBJ1-3 gives the full variable domain: GAGVSQSPRYKVAKRGQDVALRCDPISGHVSLFWYQQALGQGPEFLTYFQNEAQLDKSGLPSDRFFAERPEGSVSTLKIQRTQQEDSAVYLCASGLDRSGNTIYFGEGSWLTVV.

This clonotype has more than one count but fewer than ten. The V gene is TRBV6-2 or TRBV6-3, the J gene TRBJ2-1, with 15 bases that match TRBD2. With 7 bases clipped from V and 10 bases from J, the junction kept 20 bases outside the gene matches. The length of the CDR3 is 19 residues. In germline, CDR1 is MNHEY, CDR2 SVGEGT. CDR3 residues: CASIAVWTSGRAKAREQFF. CDR3 bases: TGTGCCAGCATAGCTGTTTGGACTAGCGGGAGGGCCAAGGCTAGGGAGCAGTTCTTC.

A note on this clonotype: Since the CDR3 does not end with the conserved phenylalanine or tryptophan, this likely comes from a read error. It is unclear where the CDR3 begins or ends on the DNA, so no DNA is shown, and the CDR3 is as TCRdb lists it. The chain has TRBV3-1 and TRBJ2-7; the DNA was not used to check the table's D call, TRBD2. Termini included, the CDR3 measures 14 amino acids. From germline, CDR1 is LGHDT and CDR2 YNNKEL (reference sequence). CDR3 amino acids: CASSQTGSSGLLTR.

The DNA of the CDR3 is TGTGCCAGCAGCCCCCAAGGAGCGGGAGCTAGCACAGATACGCAGTATTTT. Amino acid sequence: CASSPQGAGASTDTQYF. The J gene is TRBJ2-3, the V gene TRBV7-2; 8 bases match TRBD2. V trimming: 5 bases; J trimming: 0 bases; junction bases outside the gene matches: 10. The CDR3 is 17 amino acids. CDR1 is SGHTA and CDR2 is FQGNSA in the germline V gene.

This clonotype was counted only a few times. The chain joins TRBV7-3 to TRBJ2-1; tentative D call: TRBD2 (5 bases). The CDR3 covers 16 residues. Trimming removed 0 bases at V and 1 base at J, with 10 bases between. Germline assignment: CDR1 SGHTA and CDR2 FQGTGA. The CDR3 sequence is CASSLTGVVSYNEQFF. In DNA form, the CDR3 reads TGTGCCAGCAGCTTAACGGGAGTAGTGTCCTACAATGAGCAGTTCTTC.

This clonotype was counted only a few times. The J gene is TRBJ1-2, the V gene TRBV19, with 7 bases aligning to TRBD1. Germline CDR1 LNHDA, CDR2 SQIVND (reference sequence). The CDR3 spans 14 residues. V lost 7 bases, J lost 8 bases, and 13 bases stayed unmatched. The CDR3 nucleotides read TGTGCCAGTACCACGTTCCGGGACAGAGGCGGCTACACCTTC. This translates into CASTTFRDRGGYTF.

This clonotype was counted a few times. The chain links TRBV19 to TRBJ2-7; 10 nucleotides align to TRBD1. Germline V gives CDR1 LNHDA, CDR2 SQIVND (reference sequence). The CDR3 sequence is 16 residues long. Trimming took 0 bases from V and 3 from J; bases not matched to a gene: 5. CDR3 sequence (DNA): TGTGCCAGTAGTATAGAGGCCGGGACAGGGGTCTACGAGCAGTACTTC. This gives the protein CASSIEAGTGVYEQYF.

The rearrangement joins TRBV6-2 or TRBV6-3 to TRBJ2-1; 8 bases match TRBD2. With 4 bases clipped from V and 2 bases from J, the junction kept 10 bases outside the gene matches. The CDR3 length is 17 residues. Per the germline V gene, CDR1 is MNHEY and CDR2 is SVGEGT. The CDR3 is CASSFAKTSAPYNEQFF. The CDR3 DNA reads TGTGCCAGCAGTTTCGCGAAGACTAGCGCGCCCTACAATGAGCAGTTCTTC.

V gene TRBV11-2 combines with J gene TRBJ2-5; TRBD2 matches at 7 bases. Germline V CDR1 and CDR2: SGHAT, FQNNGV. V lost 3 bases to trimming and J lost 5 bases; unmatched junction nucleotides: 9. The CDR3 contains 15 residues. The CDR3 protein is CASSLRRERRETQYF. CDR3 DNA sequence: TGTGCCAGCAGCTTGAGGCGGGAGCGTAGGGAGACCCAGTACTTC. Full variable domain (remainder filled in from reference TRBV11-2 and TRBJ2-5): EAGVAQSPRYKIIEKRQSVAFWCNPISGHATLYWYQQILGQGPKLLIQFQNNGVVDDSQLPKDRFSAERLKGVDSTLKIQPAKLEDSAVYLCASSLRRERRETQYFGPGTRLLVL.

By proportion, this clonotype is medium-sized (0.01 to 0.1%). The gene calls are TRBV7-2 and TRBJ1-2, with 7 positions matching TRBD1. The V gene's germline CDR1 is SGHTA and CDR2 FQGNSA. Germline trimming cut 4 bases from V and 8 bases from J; bases unmatched to any gene: 10. CDR3 size: 14 residues. CDR3 sequence (DNA): TGTGCCAGCAGCTCGGCGTACAGGGGCGAGGGCTACACCTTC. Its translation: CASSSAYRGEGYTF.

This clonotype occurred a few times. The chain combines TRBV20-1 with TRBJ2-1, with 11 bases matching TRBD2. CDR3 size: 14 residues. In germline, CDR1 is DFQATT, CDR2 SNEGSKA (reference sequence). Losses at the gene ends were 5 bases for V and 5 bases for J; bases not matched to a gene: 5. The CDR3 DNA reads as TGCAGTGCTCAACCGGGACTAGCGGACAATGAGCAGTTCTTC. Translation gives CSAQPGLADNEQFF.

The CDR3 region has the DNA TGTGCCAGTAGTATTTTAGCCTACAATGAGCAGTTCTTC. Its translation is CASSILAYNEQFF. The chain employs TRBV19 and TRBJ2-1; D unresolved. The CDR3 totals 13 residues. Germline assignment: CDR1 LNHDA and CDR2 SQIVND (reference sequence). V shed 3 bases and J shed 2 bases, with 5 bases lying between them. Based on the CDR3 plus reference TRBV19 and TRBJ2-1, the full variable domain is DGGITQSPKYLFRKEGQNVTLSCEQNLNHDAMYWYRQDPGQGLRLIYYSQIVNDFQKGDIAEGYSVSREKKESFPLTVTSAQKNPTAFYLCASSILAYNEQFFGPGTRLTVL.

This clonotype has only a few counts. The chain combines TRBV20-1 with TRBJ2-5; D is possibly TRBD2 (6 bases). Germline CDR1 reads DFQATT; CDR2 reads SNEGSKA (reference sequence). CDR3 length: 14 amino acids. Trimming cost V 7 bases and J 1 base, with 16 bases left between them. The CDR3 bases are TGCAGTGTTTCGCCTTTAGCGGCCCAAGAGACCCAGTACTTC. It codes for CSVSPLAAQETQYF.

The rearrangement links TRBV20-1 to TRBJ2-7; tentatively, D is TRBD1 (5 bases). Deletions cut 4 bases from V and 2 bases from J, with 12 bases between. Germline V gene sequence: CDR1 DFQATT, CDR2 SNEGSKA (reference sequence). CDR3 length: 13 amino acids. The CDR3 nucleotides read TGCAGTGCTAATGGGGCCATACCCTACGAGCAGTACTTC. Its protein is CSANGAIPYEQYF.

Many counts were recorded for this clonotype. V and J are TRBV4-1 and TRBJ1-5; D unclear. The CDR3 is made up of 14 amino acids. In germline, CDR1 is MGHRA, CDR2 YSYEKL. V gave up 0 bases and J gave up 2 bases, with 5 bases separating them. CDR3 nucleotides: TGCGCCAGCAGCCAAGACAGCGGCAATCAGCCCCAGCATTTT. This gives the protein CASSQDSGNQPQHF.

This chain uses TRBV6-5 with TRBJ1-6; 8 bases agree with TRBD1. Germline V gene data show CDR1 as MNHEY and CDR2 as SVGAGI. The CDR3 is 16 amino acids. V shed 4 bases and J 6 bases; nucleotides not matched to a gene: 8. The CDR3 DNA reads TGTGCCAGCAGTTTCACCCAGGGGGCGGCTAATTCACCCCTCCACTTT. Translation gives CASSFTQGAANSPLHF.

This clonotype was recorded at least ten times. The genes are TRBV7-2 and TRBJ1-2, with 8 bases matching TRBD1. The CDR3 runs to 15 residues. Germline assignment: CDR1 SGHTA and CDR2 FQGNSA. The ends lost 5 bases at V and 0 bases at J; junction bases unmatched: 5. In DNA, the CDR3 is TGTGCCAGCAGCCCGTCGGGACAGGCTAACTATGGCTACACCTTC. Translating it yields CASSPSGQANYGYTF.

This clonotype was counted only a few times. The J gene is TRBJ2-2, the V gene TRBV7-2; possibly TRBD1 for D (6 bases). V was pared by 2 bases and J by 7 bases, with 20 bases between. The CDR3 covers 17 residues. Germline V gene sequence: CDR1 SGHTA, CDR2 FQGNSA. CDR3 residues: CASSLQRPSPTGGELFF. CDR3 bases: TGTGCCAGCAGCTTACAGCGACCATCCCCGACAGGCGGGGAGCTGTTTTTT.

The chain is built from TRBV6-2 or TRBV6-3 and TRBJ2-1; 7 nucleotides align to TRBD2. V lost 7 bases, J lost 5 bases, and 14 bases stayed unmatched. CDR3 length equals 16 residues. Per the germline V gene, CDR1 is MNHEY and CDR2 is SVGEGT. The CDR3 here is CASTSPRASGNNEQFF. The CDR3 region has the DNA TGTGCCAGCACCTCACCCCGGGCTAGCGGAAACAATGAGCAGTTCTTC.

This clonotype was detected a few times. The chain carries TRBV19 and TRBJ2-7; a weak D match, TRBD1 (6 bases). Germline CDR1 LNHDA, CDR2 SQIVND (reference sequence). V lost 5 bases and J 0 bases, leaving 14 bases between the germline ends. The length of the CDR3 is 15 residues. The DNA for the CDR3 is TGTGCCAGTAGTCCGAGACAGGCAACCTCCTACGAGCAGTACTTC. Encoded protein: CASSPRQATSYEQYF.

This clonotype was detected only a few times. V usage is TRBV7-6 and J usage is TRBJ2-7; D call uncertain. The CDR3 is made up of 13 amino acids. The germline V and J ends were trimmed by 6 bases and 2 bases, with 11 bases remaining between them. Germline V lookup: CDR1 SGHVS, CDR2 FNYEAQ. DNA of the CDR3: TGTGCCAGCAGTATGACACAGACCTACGAGCAGTACTTC. Its translation is CASSMTQTYEQYF.

As DNA, the CDR3 is TGTGCCAGCAGCTTAGCGGAGACTAGCGGGACCACAGATACGCAGTATTTT. This translates into CASSLAETSGTTDTQYF. The chain uses TRBV7-9 and TRBJ2-3; 11 bases agree with TRBD2. Germline lookup yields CDR1 SEHNR and CDR2 FQNEAQ (reference sequence). The V gene end was trimmed by 0 bases and the J gene end by 2 bases; junction bases not matched to a gene: 4. CDR3 length: 17 residues.

The gene calls are TRBV7-2 and TRBJ2-1; 9 bases agree with TRBD2. The CDR3 runs 17 residues. In germline, CDR1 is SGHTA, CDR2 FQGNSA. V lost 0 bases and J lost 4; bases outside the gene matches: 7. CDR3 amino acids: CASSLALAGGNYNEQFF. The CDR3 nucleotides are TGTGCCAGCAGCTTAGCACTGGCGGGAGGGAATTACAATGAGCAGTTCTTC. The full variable domain, its missing parts supplied by reference TRBV7-2 and TRBJ2-1, is GAGVSQSPSNKVTEKGKDVELRCDPISGHTALYWYRQSLGQGLEFLIYFQGNSAPDKSGLPSDRFSAERTGGSVSTLTIQRTQQEDSAVYLCASSLALAGGNYNEQFFGPGTRLTVL.

This clonotype was seen a handful of times. The chain links TRBV6-5 to TRBJ2-3; D may be TRBD1 (6 bases). Trimming cost V 7 bases and J 0 bases, with 32 bases left between them. Germline CDR1 reads MNHEY; CDR2 reads SVGAGI. The CDR3 is 21 residues long. In nucleotides, the CDR3 is TGTGCCAGCACCGTGGCGGCCCCGGGACACTTTACCACCACTAGCACAGATACGCAGTATTTT. It translates to CASTVAAPGHFTTTSTDTQYF.

There are many counts of this clonotype. V gene TRBV2 combines with J gene TRBJ2-5; D may be TRBD2 (7 bases). V lost 6 bases, J lost 4 bases, and 15 bases lay in between. The germline V gene encodes CDR1 SNHLY and CDR2 FYNNEI. The CDR3 spans 14 residues. This CDR3 reads CASRGWGGRETQYF. CDR3 in DNA: TGTGCCAGCAGAGGCTGGGGGGGGCGAGAGACCCAGTACTTC.

This clonotype was counted only a few times. In nucleotides, the CDR3 is TGTGCCAGCACCTATGTGGGGCGGCAGGAGGAGCAGTTCTTC. This translates into CASTYVGRQEEQFF. The chain uses TRBV6-1 and TRBJ2-1; D is possibly TRBD1 (5 bases). The germline gives CDR1 MNHNS, CDR2 SASEGT. Trimming cost V 7 bases and J 10 bases, with 20 bases left between them. CDR3 length equals 14 residues.

This clonotype was seen a few times. This sequence joins TRBV7-2 and TRBJ2-3; 8 nucleotides line up with TRBD2. The CDR3 spans 14 residues. The trim removed 8 bases at V and 14 bases at J, leaving 18 bases unmatched. The germline CDR1 and CDR2 sequences are SGHTA and FQGNSA. CDR3 coding DNA: TGTGCCAGCGAACCCCGCCGGGGGGCTAGCGGGCCGTATTTT. Translating gives CASEPRRGASGPYF.

This clonotype was seen a handful of times. The chain combines TRBV4-1 with TRBJ2-7; tentatively, D is TRBD2 (5 bases). Germline loops: CDR1 MGHRA, CDR2 YSYEKL. CDR3 length equals 15 residues. Trimming removed 4 bases from V and 2 bases from J, with 15 bases in between. Here the CDR3 reads CASSRRTDGAYEQYV. CDR3 bases: TGCGCCAGCAGCCGAAGAACAGACGGGGCCTACGAGCAGTACGTC.

This clonotype has a count of ten or more. The chain is built from TRBV6-1 and TRBJ1-3; D ambiguous. In germline, CDR1 is MNHNS, CDR2 SASEGT. The ends were cut back, 2 bases at V and 2 bases at J, with 13 bases in the middle. The CDR3 length is 16 residues. The CDR3 bases are TGTGCCAGCAGTGAAATGGTCGACCTGGCTGGAAACACCATATATTTT. Translating gives CASSEMVDLAGNTIYF.

This clonotype was seen a handful of times. The rearrangement uses TRBV12-3 or TRBV12-4 and TRBJ2-7; the D gene is possibly TRBD2 (6 bases). V was clipped by 1 base and J by 0 bases, with 7 bases between them. There are 14 residues in the CDR3. CDR3 residues: CASSLDGSSYEQYV. DNA of the CDR3: TGTGCCAGCAGTTTAGACGGGAGCTCCTACGAGCAGTACGTC.

The chain carries TRBV18 and TRBJ2-1; TRBD2 matches 9 bases. In germline, CDR1 is KGHSH, CDR2 LQKENI. V shed 1 base and J 5 bases; nucleotides not matched to a gene: 6. CDR3 length: 16 amino acids. CDR3 sequence: CASSPRPGTSNNEQFF. The CDR3, as DNA: TGTGCCAGCTCACCACGGCCCGGGACTAGCAACAATGAGCAGTTCTTC.